This T cell receptor beta chain was identified in a study of early T cells in non-severe SARS-CoV-2 infection. In the study overall: Chains stayed unpaired after sequencing of bulk RNA from unsorted whole blood.

Study-wide findings and caveats: Clonotype matching in VDJdb favored anti-spike CD8 responses and did not capture private and CD4 specificities.

Unique molecular identifier tags were affixed to discrete cDNA molecules. From the 5' RACE reads, TCRdb called clonotypes with MiXCR, one entry per CDR3 protein. The sample includes about 61,000 distinct CDR3 sequences, more than 10% seen only once; the top ten take about 1.5%. V shed 3 bases and J 6 bases; nucleotides not matched to a gene: 8. CDR3 length: 16 amino acids. Germline V gene data show CDR1 as MDHEN and CDR2 as SYDVKM. Comments on this clonotype: What it recognizes is unknown.

This chain links TRBV28 with TRBJ2-3; 11 bases are shared with TRBD2. The sequenced material came from whole blood. The source is an adult who was a healthcare worker with PCR-confirmed SARS-CoV-2 infection or an uninfected control (not recorded which). Here the CDR3 reads CASSFASGGILDTQYF. The CDR3 coding sequence is TGTGCCAGCAGTTTTGCTAGCGGGGGGATTTTGGATACGCAGTATTTT.